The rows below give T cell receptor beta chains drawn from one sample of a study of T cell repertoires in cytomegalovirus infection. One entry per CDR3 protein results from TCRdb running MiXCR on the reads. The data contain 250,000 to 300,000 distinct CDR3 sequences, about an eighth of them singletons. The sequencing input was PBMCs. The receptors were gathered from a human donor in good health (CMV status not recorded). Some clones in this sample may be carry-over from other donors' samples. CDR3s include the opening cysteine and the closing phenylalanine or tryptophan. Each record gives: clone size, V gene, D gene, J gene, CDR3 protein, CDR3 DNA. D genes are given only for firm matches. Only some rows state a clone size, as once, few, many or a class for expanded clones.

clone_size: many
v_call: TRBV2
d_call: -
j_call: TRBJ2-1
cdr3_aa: CASSEGPNEINEQFF
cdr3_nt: TGTGCCAGCAGTGAAGGTCCTAACGAAATCAATGAGCAGTTCTTC

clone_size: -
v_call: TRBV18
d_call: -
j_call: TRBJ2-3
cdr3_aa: CASSPFSDTQYF
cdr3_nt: TGTGCCAGCTCACCATTCTCGGATACGCAGTATTTT

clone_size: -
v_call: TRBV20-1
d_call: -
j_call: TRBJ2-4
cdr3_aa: CSAAEQSKNIQYF
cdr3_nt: TGCAGTGCGGCAGAACAATCCAAAAACATTCAGTACTTC

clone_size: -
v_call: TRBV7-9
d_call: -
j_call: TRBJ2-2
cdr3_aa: CASSLERTELANTGELFF
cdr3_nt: TGTGCCAGCAGCTTAGAGCGAACAGAGTTAGCGAACACCGGGGAGCTGTTTTTT

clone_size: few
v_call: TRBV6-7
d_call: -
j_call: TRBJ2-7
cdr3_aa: CATPGGASFHEQYF
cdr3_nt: TGTGCCACCCCCGGCGGTGCTTCTTTCCACGAGCAGTACTTC

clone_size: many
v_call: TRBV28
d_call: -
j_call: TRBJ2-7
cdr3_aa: CASSIPSYEQYF
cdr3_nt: TGTGCCAGCAGTATACCATCCTACGAGCAGTACTTC

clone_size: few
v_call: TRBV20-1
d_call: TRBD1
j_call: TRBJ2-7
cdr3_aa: CSARGNRGNEQYF
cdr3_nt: TGCAGTGCTAGAGGTAACAGGGGAAATGAGCAGTACTTC

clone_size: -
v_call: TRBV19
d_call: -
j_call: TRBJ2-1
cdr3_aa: CASRTGTPSSYNEQFF
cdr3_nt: TGTGCCAGTAGAACCGGGACACCGAGCTCCTACAATGAGCAGTTCTTC

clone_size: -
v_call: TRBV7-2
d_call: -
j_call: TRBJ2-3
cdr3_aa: CASNIRGQGTDTQYF
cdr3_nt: TGTGCCAGCAACATCAGGGGCCAGGGCACAGATACGCAGTATTTT

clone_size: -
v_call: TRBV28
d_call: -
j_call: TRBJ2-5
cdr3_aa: CASSFPYQETQYF
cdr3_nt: TGTGCCAGCAGTTTTCCCTACCAAGAGACCCAGTACTTC

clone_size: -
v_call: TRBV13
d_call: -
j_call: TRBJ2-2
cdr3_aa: CASSLLSGFFDTGELFF
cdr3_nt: TGTGCCAGCAGCTTATTGTCTGGATTCTTCGACACCGGGGAGCTGTTTTTT

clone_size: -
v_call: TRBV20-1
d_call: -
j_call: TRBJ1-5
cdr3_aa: CSASPRGLSNQPQHF
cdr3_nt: TGCAGTGCTAGTCCCCGCGGGTTGAGCAATCAGCCCCAGCATTTT

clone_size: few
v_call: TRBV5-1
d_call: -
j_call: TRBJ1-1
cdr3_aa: CASSFTSHTEAFF
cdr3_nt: TGCGCCAGCAGCTTTACTAGCCACACTGAAGCTTTCTTT

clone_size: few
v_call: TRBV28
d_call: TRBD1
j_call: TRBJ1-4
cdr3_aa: CASRPPGQGAKLFF
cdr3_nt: TGTGCCAGCAGACCCCCGGGACAGGGCGCAAAACTGTTTTTT

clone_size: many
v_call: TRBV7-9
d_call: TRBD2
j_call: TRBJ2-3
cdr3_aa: CASSEGLAETDTQYF
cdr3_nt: TGTGCCAGCAGCGAGGGACTAGCGGAAACAGATACGCAGTATTTT

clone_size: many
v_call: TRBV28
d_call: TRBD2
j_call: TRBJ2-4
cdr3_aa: CASSLGGRMWAKNIQYF
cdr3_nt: TGTGCCAGCAGTTTGGGCGGGAGAATGTGGGCCAAAAACATTCAGTACTTC

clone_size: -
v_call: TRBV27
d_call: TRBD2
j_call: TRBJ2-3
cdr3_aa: CASSFSSGSTDTQYF
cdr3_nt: TGTGCCAGCAGTTTTTCTAGCGGTAGCACAGATACGCAGTATTTT

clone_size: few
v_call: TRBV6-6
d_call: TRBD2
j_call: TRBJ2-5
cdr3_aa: CASSHLSGDQETQYF
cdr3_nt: TGTGCCAGCAGTCACCTAAGCGGGGACCAAGAGACCCAGTACTTC

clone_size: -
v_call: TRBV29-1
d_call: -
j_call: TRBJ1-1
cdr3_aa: CSVLEAEAFF
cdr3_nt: TGCAGCGTCTTAGAGGCTGAAGCTTTCTTT

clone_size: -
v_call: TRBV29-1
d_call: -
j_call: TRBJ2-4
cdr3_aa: CSAGRDTGDIQYF
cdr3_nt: TGCAGCGCCGGCCGGGACACTGGGGACATTCAGTACTTC

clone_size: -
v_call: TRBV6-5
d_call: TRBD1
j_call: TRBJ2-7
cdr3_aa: CASGYSGTGSYEQYF
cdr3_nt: TGTGCCAGCGGTTACTCGGGGACAGGGTCCTACGAGCAGTACTTC

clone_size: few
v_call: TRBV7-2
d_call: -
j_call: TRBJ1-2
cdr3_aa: CASSRVGGSPGYTF
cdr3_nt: TGTGCCAGCAGTCGGGTCGGAGGGTCTCCTGGCTACACCTTC

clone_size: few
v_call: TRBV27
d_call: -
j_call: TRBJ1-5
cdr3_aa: CATQIRTGSNQPQHF
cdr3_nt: TGTGCCACCCAGATACGCACAGGGTCCAATCAGCCCCAGCATTTT

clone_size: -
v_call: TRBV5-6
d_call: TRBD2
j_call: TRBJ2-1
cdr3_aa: CASSPSSGGPNEQFF
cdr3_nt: TGTGCCAGCAGCCCAAGTAGCGGGGGCCCCAATGAGCAGTTCTTC

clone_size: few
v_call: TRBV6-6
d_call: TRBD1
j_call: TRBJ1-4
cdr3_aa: CASSVRFPGQGAQLEKLFF
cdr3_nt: TGTGCCAGCAGTGTCCGATTTCCGGGACAGGGGGCCCAACTTGAAAAACTGTTTTTT

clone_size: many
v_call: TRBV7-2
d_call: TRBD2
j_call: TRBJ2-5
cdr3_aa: CASSRTSGSGQETQYF
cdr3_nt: TGTGCCAGCAGCCGGACTAGCGGGAGTGGGCAAGAGACCCAGTACTTC

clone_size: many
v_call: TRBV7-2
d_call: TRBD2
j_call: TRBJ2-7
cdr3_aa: CASSELAASSYEQYF
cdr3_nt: TGTGCCAGCAGCGAGCTAGCGGCGAGCTCCTACGAGCAGTACTTC

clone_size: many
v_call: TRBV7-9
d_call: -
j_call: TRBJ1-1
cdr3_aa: CASSLVTGMNTEAFF
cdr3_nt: TGTGCCAGCAGCTTAGTTACGGGTATGAACACTGAAGCTTTCTTT

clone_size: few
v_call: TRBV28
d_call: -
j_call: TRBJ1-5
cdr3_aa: CASSRTGGANQPQHF
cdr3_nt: TGTGCCAGCAGTAGGACGGGGGGGGCGAATCAGCCCCAGCATTTT

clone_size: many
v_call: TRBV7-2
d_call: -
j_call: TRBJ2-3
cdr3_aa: CASSFLGDTQYF
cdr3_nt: TGTGCCAGCAGCTTTCTCGGAGATACGCAGTATTTT

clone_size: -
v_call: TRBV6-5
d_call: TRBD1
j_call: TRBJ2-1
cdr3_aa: CASRPGTAHYNEQFF
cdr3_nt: TGTGCCAGCAGGCCCGGGACAGCCCATTACAATGAGCAGTTCTTC

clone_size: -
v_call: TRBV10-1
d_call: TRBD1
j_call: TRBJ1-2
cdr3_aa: CASSPGQGVSGYTF
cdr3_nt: TGCGCCAGCAGCCCGGGACAGGGGGTCTCTGGCTACACCTTC

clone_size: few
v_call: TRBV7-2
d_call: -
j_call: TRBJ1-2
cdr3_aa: CASSFDRASNYGYTF
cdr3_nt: TGTGCCAGCAGTTTCGACAGAGCTTCTAACTATGGCTACACCTTC

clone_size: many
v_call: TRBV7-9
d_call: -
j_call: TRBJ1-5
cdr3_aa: CASSSMGAGGNQPQHF
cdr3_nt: TGTGCCAGCAGCTCCATGGGGGCAGGAGGCAATCAGCCCCAGCATTTT

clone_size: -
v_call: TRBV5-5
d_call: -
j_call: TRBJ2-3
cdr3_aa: CASSLPDSEDTQYF
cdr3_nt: TGTGCCAGCAGCTTGCCAGACTCGGAAGATACGCAGTATTTT

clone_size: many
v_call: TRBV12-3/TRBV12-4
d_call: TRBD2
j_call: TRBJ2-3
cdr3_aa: CASSPSPILAGGPAQYF
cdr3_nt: TGTGCCAGCAGTCCAAGCCCCATACTAGCGGGAGGGCCTGCGCAGTATTTT

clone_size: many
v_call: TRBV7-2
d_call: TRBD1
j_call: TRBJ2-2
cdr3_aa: CASSLMGQGTGELFF
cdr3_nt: TGTGCCAGCAGCTTAATGGGACAGGGAACCGGGGAGCTGTTTTTT

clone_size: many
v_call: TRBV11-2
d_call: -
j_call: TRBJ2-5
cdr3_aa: CASSGGISETQYF
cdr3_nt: TGTGCCAGCAGCGGGGGGATTTCGGAGACCCAGTACTTC